Listed below are T cell receptor beta chains from one sample, sequenced in a study of T cell repertoires in aging, cancer and after chemotherapy. MiXCR, applied by TCRdb to the multiplex PCR reads, yields one record per CDR3 protein. The sample comprises about 11,000 distinct CDR3 sequences, about 24% of which are singletons, and around 1.9% rests with the top ten. Sequenced input: blood. Receptor source: a human donor in good health. The CDR3 runs from the conserved cysteine through the conserved F or W. A D gene is named only where the DNA matches it firmly. Only some rows state a clone size, as once, few, many or a class for expanded clones.

cdr3_aa: CAISEGRGNEKLFF
cdr3_nt: TGTGCCATCAGTGAAGGGCGAGGTAATGAAAAACTGTTTTTT
v_call: TRBV10-3
clone_size: medium-sized
j_call: TRBJ1-4
d_call: .

cdr3_aa: CASSLDGGLSYNEQFF
cdr3_nt: TGTGCCAGCAGCTTAGACGGGGGGCTCTCCTACAATGAGCAGTTCTTC
v_call: TRBV7-6
clone_size: few
j_call: TRBJ2-1
d_call: .

cdr3_aa: CASSGSGGAGEQFF
cdr3_nt: TGTGCCAGCAGTGGTAGCGGGGGGGCGGGAGAGCAGTTCTTC
v_call: TRBV12-3/TRBV12-4
clone_size: .
j_call: TRBJ2-1
d_call: TRBD2

cdr3_aa: CSATYSPRTVNTEAFF
cdr3_nt: TGCAGTGCTACCTACAGCCCCCGTACAGTGAACACTGAAGCTTTCTTT
v_call: TRBV20-1
clone_size: .
j_call: TRBJ1-1
d_call: .

cdr3_aa: CARPRIYNEQFF
cdr3_nt: TGCGCCAGACCCCGGATTTACAATGAGCAGTTCTTC
v_call: TRBV10-1
clone_size: few
j_call: TRBJ2-1
d_call: .

cdr3_aa: CSARQGLYGYTF
cdr3_nt: TGCAGTGCTCGACAGGGACTCTATGGCTACACCTTC
v_call: TRBV20-1
clone_size: few
j_call: TRBJ1-2
d_call: TRBD1

cdr3_aa: CATSPGPKNIQYF
cdr3_nt: TGTGCCACCTCCCCAGGACCCAAAAACATTCAGTACTTC
v_call: TRBV6-2/TRBV6-3
clone_size: few
j_call: TRBJ2-4
d_call: .

cdr3_aa: CASSSGQGNEQFF
cdr3_nt: TGTGCCAGCAGCTCCGGACAGGGGAATGAGCAGTTCTTC
v_call: TRBV21-1
clone_size: .
j_call: TRBJ2-1
d_call: .

cdr3_aa: CSATFQGSYGYTF
cdr3_nt: TGCAGTGCGACCTTCCAGGGGTCCTATGGCTACACCTTC
v_call: TRBV20-1
clone_size: .
j_call: TRBJ1-2
d_call: .

cdr3_aa: CASSFWGYEQYF
cdr3_nt: TGTGCCAGCAGTTTTTGGGGCTACGAGCAGTACTTC
v_call: TRBV27
clone_size: medium-sized
j_call: TRBJ2-7
d_call: .

cdr3_aa: CASSSRYNRKERDEKLFF
cdr3_nt: TGTGCCAGCAGTTCGAGGTATAACAGGAAGGAGAGGGATGAAAAACTGTTTTTT
v_call: TRBV6-5
clone_size: .
j_call: TRBJ1-4
d_call: .

cdr3_aa: CSAGTGGKNIQYF
cdr3_nt: TGCAGTGCAGGGACGGGTGGGAAAAACATTCAGTACTTC
v_call: TRBV20-1
clone_size: few
j_call: TRBJ2-4
d_call: .

cdr3_aa: CSARDLRSSYEQYF
cdr3_nt: TGCAGTGCTAGAGATCTACGGAGCTCCTACGAGCAGTACTTC
v_call: TRBV20-1
clone_size: medium-sized
j_call: TRBJ2-7
d_call: .

cdr3_aa: CASSPGQGWNEQFF
cdr3_nt: TGTGCCAGCAGCCCGGGACAGGGTTGGAATGAGCAGTTCTTC
v_call: TRBV7-2
clone_size: .
j_call: TRBJ2-1
d_call: TRBD1

cdr3_aa: CASSPPSDPNTIYF
cdr3_nt: TGTGCCAGCTCACCACCTAGTGATCCAAACACCATATATTTT
v_call: TRBV18
clone_size: medium-sized
j_call: TRBJ1-3
d_call: .

cdr3_aa: CASSLGRSSEQYF
cdr3_nt: TGTGCCAGCAGCTTAGGGAGGTCGTCCGAGCAGTACTTC
v_call: TRBV7-9
clone_size: .
j_call: TRBJ2-7
d_call: .

cdr3_aa: CASRGGGSYNEQFF
cdr3_nt: TGCGCCAGCAGGGGGGGGGGCTCCTACAATGAGCAGTTCTTC
v_call: TRBV4-3
clone_size: .
j_call: TRBJ2-1
d_call: TRBD2

cdr3_aa: CASSRGTGGETQYF
cdr3_nt: TGCGCCAGCAGCAGAGGGACAGGGGGGGAGACCCAGTACTTC
v_call: TRBV5-6
clone_size: once
j_call: TRBJ2-5
d_call: TRBD1

cdr3_aa: CASIGGTSANEQFF
cdr3_nt: TGTGCCAGCATTGGGGGGACTAGTGCCAATGAGCAGTTCTTC
v_call: TRBV2
clone_size: few
j_call: TRBJ2-1
d_call: TRBD2

cdr3_aa: CASSSDSSNSPLHF
cdr3_nt: TGTGCCAGCAGCTCAGACAGTTCTAATTCACCCCTCCACTTT
v_call: TRBV7-9
clone_size: few
j_call: TRBJ1-6
d_call: .

cdr3_aa: CASSPLETGNTGELFF
cdr3_nt: TGTGCCAGCAGCCCCCTCGAGACAGGGAACACCGGGGAGCTGTTTTTT
v_call: TRBV14
clone_size: .
j_call: TRBJ2-2
d_call: .

cdr3_aa: CASSSPAGSGNTIYF
cdr3_nt: TGTGCCAGCAGCTCCCCCGCGGGGTCTGGAAACACCATATATTTT
v_call: TRBV7-9
clone_size: few
j_call: TRBJ1-3
d_call: .

cdr3_aa: CSVGPGFTDTQYF
cdr3_nt: TGCAGCGTTGGTCCCGGATTCACAGATACGCAGTATTTT
v_call: TRBV29-1
clone_size: medium-sized
j_call: TRBJ2-3
d_call: .

cdr3_aa: CASGSGAGGRQETQYF
cdr3_nt: TGTGCTAGTGGTTCCGGGGCGGGCGGACGCCAAGAGACCCAGTACTTC
v_call: TRBV12-3/TRBV12-4
clone_size: .
j_call: TRBJ2-5
d_call: .

cdr3_aa: CASSGAVTWDTQYF
cdr3_nt: TGTGCCAGCAGTGGAGCGGTCACCTGGGATACGCAGTATTTT
v_call: TRBV7-3
clone_size: .
j_call: TRBJ2-3
d_call: .

cdr3_aa: CASSSSGTPNTEAFF
cdr3_nt: TGTGCCAGCAGTTCCTCCGGGACACCGAACACTGAAGCTTTCTTT
v_call: TRBV12-3/TRBV12-4
clone_size: few
j_call: TRBJ1-1
d_call: .

cdr3_aa: CSARDSGWGMTEKLFF
cdr3_nt: TGCAGTGCTAGAGATAGTGGTTGGGGGATGACGGAAAAACTGTTTTTT
v_call: TRBV20-1
clone_size: .
j_call: TRBJ1-4
d_call: .

cdr3_aa: CASSPRQVTEAFF
cdr3_nt: TGTGCCAGCTCACCAAGACAGGTCACTGAAGCTTTCTTT
v_call: TRBV18
clone_size: .
j_call: TRBJ1-1
d_call: .

cdr3_aa: CASSLQPNTGELFF
cdr3_nt: TGTGCCAGCAGCTTACAACCGAACACCGGGGAGCTGTTTTTT
v_call: TRBV7-6
clone_size: medium-sized
j_call: TRBJ2-2
d_call: .